This paragraph reports one T cell receptor (beta chain). The antigen is undetermined. This record comes from a study of shared clonotypes between healthy human individuals. Study information: The composition of the donors was a couple of women and three men aged 18 to 49. The plates for each donor numbered three CD4 naive, three CD4 memory, two CD8 naive and one CD8 memory. Whole-study findings and limits: Several donors showed sharing of approximately 5% of naive CD4 clonotypes.

Germline assignment: CDR1 SNHLY and CDR2 FYNNEI. V was pared by 8 bases and J by 6 bases, with 17 bases between. The CDR3 contains 14 residues. In the original analysis: ImmunoSEQ supplied junction-only sequences lacking quality scores, so filtering was different. Libraries were prepared by immunoSEQ multiplex PCR; TCRdb keeps only in-frame clonotypes and omits some of them. V, J and clone size are taken as reported in that table, and D and trimming were inferred from the DNA itself. The top ten clones hold roughly 0.13% of a sample with around 2.1 million clones, around 95% of them seen once. This chain joins TRBV2 and TRBJ2-1, with D possibly matching TRBD2 (6 bases). The specimen sequenced was naive CD4+ T cells sorted from blood. The subset denotes: CD45RA+ positively selected. The clonotype comes from a young man in good health. The CDR3 is CASASSASGNEQFF. The CDR3 region has the DNA TGTGCCAGCGCCTCTAGCGCCTCCGGCAATGAGCAGTTCTTC. Full variable domain (outside the CDR3, taken from reference TRBV2 and TRBJ2-1): EPEVTQTPSHQVTQMGQEVILRCVPISNHLYFYWYRQILGQKVEFLVSFYNNEISEKSEIFDDQFSVERPDGSNFTLKIRSTKLEDSAMYFCASASSASGNEQFFGPGTRLTVL.